Each of the 32 T cell receptor beta chains below was sequenced from the same sample in a study of T cells in Graves' hyperthyroidism and ophthalmopathy. Amplification yielded TCR beta CDR3 regions, with RNA transcripts as the source. Primed by the HTBI set, a first-round RT-PCR was run on the TCR CDR3. In TCRdb, the multiplex PCR reads were re-called with MiXCR into one record per CDR3 protein. The data hold around 580,000 distinct CDR3 sequences, with around 17% observed a single time. Sequenced: blood. Receptors were obtained from a woman in her late teens or twenties with Graves' hyperthyroidism.

This clonotype has more than one count but fewer than ten. The V gene is TRBV4-3, the J gene TRBJ1-5; D not certain. V lost 1 base, J lost 2 bases, and 6 bases lay in between. The germline V gene has CDR1 LGHNA and CDR2 YSLEER. This CDR3 is 14 amino acids long. CDR3 nucleotides: TGCGCCAGCAGCCAAGTTCCGGGCAATCAGCCCCAGCATTTT. It codes for CASSQVPGNQPQHF.

The V gene is TRBV7-3, the J gene TRBJ2-5; D call uncertain. The CDR3 is 13 amino acids. Trimming stripped 5 bases from V and 4 bases from J, with 11 bases between. The germline gives CDR1 SGHTA, CDR2 FQGTGA. The CDR3 DNA sequence: TGTGCCAGCAGCCCGGGTCCTATAGAGACCCAGTACTTC. Translated, it gives CASSPGPIETQYF.

This clonotype was recorded at least ten times. V gene TRBV7-8 combines with J gene TRBJ2-3; the D gene is possibly TRBD2 (6 bases). This CDR3 is built from 16 residues. Germline assignment: CDR1 SGHVS and CDR2 FQNEAQ. The germline V and J ends were trimmed by 4 bases and 0 bases, with 14 bases remaining between them. This chain's CDR3 is CASSSPSEPSTDTQYF. In nucleotides, the CDR3 is TGTGCCAGCAGCTCCCCTAGCGAACCTAGCACAGATACGCAGTATTTT.

This rearrangement joins TRBV2 to TRBJ1-5, with D uncertain. From germline, CDR1 is SNHLY and CDR2 FYNNEI. The CDR3 runs to 15 residues. V gave up 5 bases and J gave up 2 bases, with 13 bases separating them. This CDR3 reads CASSHGPNGNQPQHF. The CDR3 bases are TGTGCCAGCAGTCACGGACCGAATGGCAATCAGCCCCAGCATTTT. The full variable domain, completed using reference TRBV2 and TRBJ1-5, is EPEVTQTPSHQVTQMGQEVILRCVPISNHLYFYWYRQILGQKVEFLVSFYNNEISEKSEIFDDQFSVERPDGSNFTLKIRSTKLEDSAMYFCASSHGPNGNQPQHFGDGTRLSIL.

This clonotype was seen repeatedly, ten times or more. The chain is built from TRBV20-1 and TRBJ1-5; maybe TRBD1 (5 bases). The germline V gene has CDR1 DFQATT and CDR2 SNEGSKA (reference sequence). V lost 4 bases and J 0 bases, leaving 10 bases between the germline ends. This CDR3 spans 14 amino acids. This chain's CDR3 is CSATVTDSNQPQHF. CDR3 DNA: TGCAGTGCTACAGTGACAGATAGCAATCAGCCCCAGCATTTT.

Many counts were recorded for this clonotype. This chain connects TRBV20-1 to TRBJ2-1; 12 positions agree with TRBD2. J was trimmed by 9 bases and V by 0 bases; bases with no gene match: 12. CDR1 DFQATT and CDR2 SNEGSKA come from the germline V gene (reference sequence). CDR3 size: 17 residues. CDR3 nucleotides: TGCAGTGCTAGAGATGTGAGGGGACTAGCGGGTAGAAGTGAGCAGTTCTTC. This gives the protein CSARDVRGLAGRSEQFF.

The chain joins TRBV25-1 to TRBJ2-3; D gene unclear. CDR3 size: 13 residues. The V end was cut by 4 bases, the J end by 4 bases, with 9 bases between. Per the germline V gene, CDR1 is MGHDK and CDR2 is SYGVNS. The CDR3 region has the DNA TGTGCCAGCAGTGGTACGTCGGCAGATACGCAGTATTTT. This gives the protein CASSGTSADTQYF.

The table lists this clonotype with a few counts. The rearrangement joins TRBV4-1 to TRBJ2-5, with 9 nucleotides matching TRBD1. Germline lookup yields CDR1 MGHRA and CDR2 YSYEKL. The CDR3 covers 14 residues. V trimming: 5 bases; J trimming: 6 bases; junction bases outside the gene matches: 7. CDR3: CASSAPGQGKTQYF. In nucleotides, the CDR3 is TGCGCCAGCAGCGCACCGGGACAGGGAAAGACCCAGTACTTC.

This clonotype was seen ten or more times. The gene calls are TRBV12-5 and TRBJ2-3, with D possibly matching TRBD2 (7 bases). The CDR3 length is 16 residues. V lost 0 bases and J lost 2, with 12 bases in between. The germline V gene has CDR1 LGHNT and CDR2 FRNRAP. The CDR3 is CASGLVTGGHTDTQYF. In DNA, the CDR3 is TGTGCTAGTGGTTTGGTGACGGGGGGCCACACAGATACGCAGTATTTT.

This clonotype was counted ten times or more. V gene TRBV11-1 combines with J gene TRBJ2-7, with 8 bases that match TRBD2. The CDR3 covers 15 residues. Trimming at V came to 3 bases and at J to 3 bases, leaving 7 bases not matched to a gene. Germline loops: CDR1 SGHAT, CDR2 FQDESV (reference sequence). The CDR3 DNA sequence: TGTGCCAGCAGCTTCCCGGGGGGGGGCTACTACGAGCAGTACTTC. It is translated as CASSFPGGGYYEQYF.

This clonotype was detected ten times or more. The J gene is TRBJ1-5, the V gene TRBV12-3 or TRBV12-4, with 8 bases fitting TRBD1. With 5 bases clipped from V and 6 bases from J, the junction kept 9 bases outside the gene matches. The CDR3 spans 15 residues. CDR3 residues: CASSLSGQGVQPQHF. The CDR3 region has the DNA TGTGCCAGCAGTCTTTCCGGACAGGGAGTTCAGCCCCAGCATTTT.

Many counts were recorded for this clonotype. The chain employs TRBV20-1 and TRBJ2-3; D call uncertain. This CDR3 is built from 11 residues. CDR1 is DFQATT and CDR2 is SNEGSKA in the germline V gene (reference sequence). V was trimmed by 5 bases and J by 5 bases, leaving 8 bases between them. The CDR3 DNA sequence: TGCAGTGCTCGATGGGTAGATACGCAGTATTTT. Translated, it gives CSARWVDTQYF.

V is TRBV6-6 and J is TRBJ2-3; TRBD1 or TRBD2 may be the D gene (6 bases each). Germline CDR1 MNHNY, CDR2 SVGAGI (reference sequence). V was trimmed by 0 bases and J by 0 bases, leaving 10 bases between them. CDR3 size: 16 residues. The CDR3 loop is CASSYSTGGSTDTQYF. The CDR3 region has the DNA TGTGCCAGCAGTTACTCGACCGGGGGCAGCACAGATACGCAGTATTTT.

On this clonotype: One end of the junction varies from germline; a read error may be responsible. The chain links TRBV20-1 to TRBJ1-6; the match to TRBD1 covers 7 bases. The germline CDR1 and CDR2 sequences are DFQATT and SNEGSKA (reference sequence). The CDR3 spans 13 residues. CDR3 nucleotide sequence: TGCAGTGCCTCCCTGGGACAGCCTTCATCCCTCCACTTT. Translated, it gives CSASLGQPSSLHF.

The chain couples TRBV3-1 to TRBJ1-5; maybe TRBD1 (6 bases). Germline V gives CDR1 LGHDT, CDR2 YNNKEL (reference sequence). V was trimmed by 0 bases and J by 4 bases, leaving 13 bases between them. The CDR3 extends over 16 amino acids. CDR3 amino acids: CASSQEAGARNQPQHF. Written as DNA, the CDR3 is TGTGCCAGCAGCCAAGAGGCGGGGGCGCGAAATCAGCCCCAGCATTTT. The entire variable domain, with the rest obtained from reference TRBV3-1 and TRBJ1-5, is as follows: DTAVSQTPKYLVTQMGNDKSIKCEQNLGHDTMYWYKQDSKKFLKIMFSYNNKELIINETVPNRFSPKSPDKAHLNLHINSLELGDSAVYFCASSQEAGARNQPQHFGDGTRLSIL.

This sequence joins TRBV12-3 or TRBV12-4 and TRBJ2-1, with 7 bases matching TRBD2. This CDR3 region has 16 residues. V was pared by 8 bases and J by 4 bases, with 14 bases of the junction left unmatched. CDR3 bases: TGTGCCAGCGAGTTTAGGACCGGCGGGAGATACAATGAGCAGTTCTTC. It translates to CASEFRTGGRYNEQFF.

V is TRBV12-3 or TRBV12-4 and J is TRBJ2-7; 8 nucleotides line up with TRBD1. The CDR3 totals 14 residues. Unmatched junction bases numbered 8, after V lost 5 bases and J lost 5 bases. The CDR3 sequence: CASSPGTGRHEQYF. For the CDR3, the DNA is TGTGCCAGCAGTCCAGGGACAGGCCGCCACGAGCAGTACTTC.

This clonotype was observed many times. The rearrangement links TRBV20-1 to TRBJ1-1, with 10 bases fitting TRBD1. The CDR3 contains 14 residues. The germline V gene encodes CDR1 DFQATT and CDR2 SNEGSKA (reference sequence). V shed 2 bases and J 6 bases; nucleotides not matched to a gene: 6. The CDR3 DNA reads TGCAGTGCTAGATATGAAGGGACAGGGGCTGAAGCTTTCTTT. Translation gives CSARYEGTGAEAFF.

This clonotype was recorded a few times. This chain connects TRBV9 to TRBJ2-1, with D tentatively TRBD2 (6 bases). The V and J ends lost 4 bases and 6 bases respectively, with 14 bases between them. Germline V gene lookup returns CDR1 SGDLS and CDR2 YYNGEE. The CDR3 is 14 residues long. The CDR3 reads CASSPQTSFNEQFF. CDR3 sequence (DNA): TGTGCCAGCAGCCCCCAGACTAGTTTCAATGAGCAGTTCTTC.

Many counts were recorded for this clonotype. The DNA for the CDR3 is TGTGCCAGCTCACTGGACTACACAGATACGCAGTATTTT. Translated, it gives CASSLDYTDTQYF. The rearrangement uses TRBV18 and TRBJ2-3, with D maybe TRBD2 (6 bases). Per the germline V gene, CDR1 is KGHSH and CDR2 is LQKENI. This CDR3 has 13 residues. V was pared by 4 bases and J by 2 bases, with 7 bases between.

This clonotype has ten or more counts. The rearrangement uses TRBV11-2 and TRBJ1-2; 10 bases map to TRBD1. This CDR3 region has 13 residues. J lost 6 bases, V lost 4 bases, and 2 bases had no gene match. CDR1 SGHAT and CDR2 FQNNGV come from the germline V gene. The CDR3 DNA reads as TGTGCCAGCAGCTCGACAGGGGGCGATGGCTACACCTTC. As protein: CASSSTGGDGYTF.

This clonotype was picked up many times. The gene calls are TRBV12-3 or TRBV12-4 and TRBJ1-3, with 10 bases that match TRBD1. Trimming at V came to 5 bases and at J to 8 bases, leaving 9 bases not matched to a gene. This CDR3 spans 15 amino acids. CDR3 DNA: TGTGCCAGCAGTCCGAACCCGGGACAGGGGCACACCATATATTTT. It yields the protein CASSPNPGQGHTIYF.

This clonotype was counted ten times or more. The CDR3 protein is CASSDYRDDEQYF. The CDR3 coding sequence is TGTGCCAGCAGTGATTACAGGGACGACGAGCAGTACTTC. The V gene is TRBV2, the J gene TRBJ2-7; possibly TRBD1 for D (6 bases). Germline V gene lookup returns CDR1 SNHLY and CDR2 FYNNEI. Trimming removed 3 bases at V and 5 bases at J, with 11 bases between. CDR3 length: 13 amino acids.

This chain connects TRBV6-2 or TRBV6-3 to TRBJ2-1; possibly TRBD2 for D (6 bases). Germline V gene data show CDR1 as MNHEY and CDR2 as SVGEGT. V lost 5 bases and J 3 bases, leaving 14 bases between the germline ends. This CDR3 is 15 amino acids long. The CDR3 DNA follows: TGTGCCAGCAGTATTCTAGCGCCGGGCTACAATGAGCAGTTCTTC. Protein: CASSILAPGYNEQFF.

This clonotype was seen more than once but under ten times. This may be a read error, as it is one base from a much larger clone. V gene TRBV20-1 combines with J gene TRBJ2-3; 15 bases fit TRBD2. CDR3 length: 19 amino acids. Germline CDR1 and CDR2: DFQATT and SNEGSKA (reference sequence). Trimming removed 0 bases from V and 0 bases from J; junction bases left unmatched: 7. The CDR3 DNA is TGCAGTGCTAGAGATGTTGGGGGACTAGCGGGAGGCAGCACAGATACGCAGTATTTT. This gives the protein CSARDVGGLAGGSTDTQYF.

This clonotype was seen at least ten times. The chain joins TRBV20-1 to TRBJ2-7; D is possibly TRBD2 (6 bases). The CDR3 spans 12 residues. Looked up from germline, CDR1 is DFQATT and CDR2 is SNEGSKA (reference sequence). The V gene lost 2 bases and the J gene lost 3 bases, with 8 bases spanning the gap. The CDR3 bases are TGCAGTGCTAGACATAGCGGCTACGAGCAGTACTTC. Its translation is CSARHSGYEQYF.

This clonotype was found many times. The chain couples TRBV29-1 to TRBJ1-1; 8 bases match TRBD1. The CDR3 covers 13 residues. Trimming at V came to 3 bases and at J to 6 bases, leaving 6 bases not matched to a gene. CDR1 is SQVTM and CDR2 is ANQGSEA in the germline V gene. The CDR3 DNA is TGCAGCGTTGAGAAGGACAGGGTCGCTGAAGCTTTCTTT. Translating it yields CSVEKDRVAEAFF.

This clonotype was counted many times. This chain connects TRBV30 to TRBJ2-3; D is perhaps TRBD2 (5 bases). The CDR3 is 14 amino acids. V was pared by 0 bases and J by 5 bases, with 12 bases between. Germline V gene lookup returns CDR1 GTSNPN and CDR2 SVGIG (reference sequence). DNA for the CDR3: TGTGCCTGGAGTGTACTAGGCGTTGGAGATACGCAGTATTTT. Protein product: CAWSVLGVGDTQYF.

V usage is TRBV6-1 and J usage is TRBJ2-4; D is unresolved. The V end lost 2 bases, the J end lost 7 bases, and 15 bases lay between the germline ends. CDR1 is MNHNS and CDR2 is SASEGT in the germline V gene. The CDR3 has 15 residues. In DNA form, the CDR3 reads TGTGCCAGCAGTGAACGTCGGGCGTCGTGGAACATTCAGTACTTC. This translates into CASSERRASWNIQYF.

This clonotype was observed a few times. The chain recombines TRBV18 with TRBJ2-5; 11 bases agree with TRBD2. The CDR3 has 18 residues. Per the germline V gene, CDR1 is KGHSH and CDR2 is LQKENI. J was trimmed by 1 base and V by 4 bases; bases with no gene match: 11. CDR3 bases: TGTGCCAGCTCACGTCTTCTGATAGCGGGAGGGTTCCAAGAGACCCAGTACTTC. It codes for CASSRLLIAGGFQETQYF.

In this sample, this clonotype turned up many times. The V gene is TRBV28, the J gene TRBJ2-7, with TRBD2 matching over 9 bases. This CDR3 is built from 16 residues. Germline V gives CDR1 MDHEN, CDR2 SYDVKM. Trimming removed 5 bases from V and 5 bases from J; junction bases left unmatched: 13. The CDR3 DNA reads TGTGCCAGCAGTCCGGTAGGGCGGGAGGGCATTGACGAGCAGTACTTC. Protein sequence: CASSPVGREGIDEQYF.

This clonotype was found many times. This chain joins TRBV2 and TRBJ1-1; perhaps TRBD1 as D (6 bases). Between the trimmed V and J ends, which lost 1 base and 6 bases, there was a span of 12 bases. The CDR3 is 14 amino acids. CDR1 is SNHLY and CDR2 is FYNNEI in the germline V gene. The CDR3: CASSEVRGFAEAFF. Written as DNA, the CDR3 is TGTGCCAGCAGTGAAGTTAGGGGGTTCGCTGAAGCTTTCTTT.